Shown below are 24 T cell receptor beta chains from a single sample sequenced in a study of blood T cell repertoires in COVID-19. The repertoire was sequenced with immunoSEQ multiplex PCR; TCRdb's copy has only in-frame clones and lacks some. The sample consists of about 150,000 clones, roughly four fifths of them appearing once. The sequenced sample was peripheral blood. The receptors derive from a man between 65 and 80 years old with active or convalescent COVID-19.

The CDR3 sequence is CASSLVAGSNQPQHF. The CDR3 DNA follows: TGTGCCAGCAGCTTAGTGGCAGGGAGCAATCAGCCCCAGCATTTT. The chain joins TRBV7-6 to TRBJ1-5; the D gene is possibly TRBD1 (5 bases). Germline V gene sequence: CDR1 SGHVS, CDR2 FNYEAQ. CDR3 length: 15 amino acids. V gave up 1 base and J gave up 1 base, with 8 bases separating them.

The chain links TRBV6-2 or TRBV6-3 to TRBJ2-1, with a weak D call TRBD2 (6 bases). V gave up 4 bases and J gave up 4 bases, with 20 bases separating them. CDR3 size: 17 residues. Per germline, CDR1 MNHEY and CDR2 SVGEGT. The CDR3 sequence is CASSSFLAAGGYNEQFF. CDR3 sequence (DNA): TGTGCCAGCAGTTCCTTCCTTGCGGCCGGGGGTTACAATGAGCAGTTCTTC.

The rearrangement joins TRBV28 to TRBJ1-1; D perhaps matches TRBD1 (5 bases). The CDR3 runs 16 residues. The ends were cut back, 8 bases at V and 0 bases at J, with 19 bases in the middle. Germline assignment: CDR1 MDHEN and CDR2 SYDVKM. The CDR3 sequence is CASHPWTRGLNTEAFF. The CDR3 DNA sequence: TGTGCCAGCCACCCCTGGACAAGGGGCCTGAACACTGAAGCTTTCTTT. The full variable domain, its missing parts supplied by reference TRBV28 and TRBJ1-1, is DVKVTQSSRYLVKRTGEKVFLECVQDMDHENMFWYRQDPGLGLRLIYFSYDVKMKEKGDIPEGYSVSREKKERFSLILESASTNQTSMYLCASHPWTRGLNTEAFFGQGTRLTVV.

The chain has TRBV10-3 and TRBJ1-1; D is perhaps TRBD1 (5 bases). There are 16 residues in the CDR3. Trimming removed 0 bases from V and 1 base from J, with 12 bases in between. Looked up from germline, CDR1 is ENHRY and CDR2 is SYGVKD. CDR3 nucleotides: TGTGCCATCAGTGAGTCGATACAGGCCTCGAACACTGAAGCTTTCTTT. Translation gives CAISESIQASNTEAFF.

This sequence joins TRBV18 and TRBJ1-3; 8 bases agree with TRBD1. CDR1 and CDR2 (germline): KGHSH, LQKENI. This CDR3 is built from 17 residues. Trimming removed 4 bases from V and 0 bases from J; junction bases left unmatched: 8. CDR3 sequence: CASSLDQGAISGNTIYF. CDR3 coding DNA: TGTGCCAGCTCACTGGATCAGGGGGCGATCTCTGGAAACACCATATATTTT.

The rearrangement links TRBV2 to TRBJ1-2, with D possibly being TRBD1 (5 bases). This CDR3 is 12 amino acids long. In germline, CDR1 is SNHLY, CDR2 FYNNEI. The V gene lost 7 bases and the J gene lost 8 bases, with 14 bases spanning the gap. The CDR3, as DNA: TGTGCCAGCATGGCAGGGTCTAGAGGCTACACCTTC. Protein product: CASMAGSRGYTF.

The genes are TRBV5-1 and TRBJ2-7, with 7 bases that match TRBD1. The CDR3 length is 15 residues. V shed 1 base, J shed 1 base, and the junction held 5 bases outside the gene matches. Germline loops: CDR1 SGHRS, CDR2 YFSETQ. This CDR3 reads CASSLRDRVSYEQYF. The CDR3 nucleotides are TGCGCCAGCAGCTTGCGCGACAGGGTGTCCTACGAGCAGTACTTC.

The gene calls are TRBV6-6 and TRBJ2-1, with 7 bases that match TRBD2. CDR1 and CDR2 from the germline V gene are MNHNY and SVGAGI (reference sequence). V lost 4 bases to trimming and J lost 8 bases; unmatched junction nucleotides: 11. CDR3 size: 15 residues. The CDR3 region is CASSSREGAGYEQFF. In nucleotides, the CDR3 is TGTGCCAGCAGTTCCCGTGAGGGAGCGGGGTATGAGCAGTTCTTC.

CDR3 amino acids: CASSYASAGEQYF. The CDR3 DNA follows: TGTGCCAGCAGTTACGCGTCTGCGGGAGAGCAGTACTTC. The V call is TRBV6-5, the J call TRBJ2-7; maybe TRBD2 (6 bases). The CDR3 extends over 13 amino acids. Trimming removed 2 bases from V and 7 bases from J, with 12 bases in between. Germline-derived CDR1 and CDR2 are MNHEY and SVGAGI.

This rearrangement joins TRBV18 to TRBJ2-2; the match to TRBD1 covers 12 bases. V dropped 6 bases and J dropped 4; count of bases not matched to a gene: 3. The CDR3 runs to 15 residues. The germline gives CDR1 KGHSH, CDR2 LQKENI. CDR3 DNA sequence: TGTGCCAGCTCCCTGGGACAGGGGGCCACCGGGGAGCTGTTTTTT. Residues: CASSLGQGATGELFF.

The rearrangement joins TRBV30 to TRBJ2-7; D not resolved. V dropped 3 bases and J dropped 3 bases, with 9 bases sitting between them. The V gene's germline CDR1 is GTSNPN and CDR2 SVGIG (reference sequence). The CDR3 is 12 amino acids. CDR3 residues: CAWSRMYYEQYF. The CDR3 DNA reads as TGTGCCTGGAGCAGGATGTACTACGAGCAGTACTTC.

This chain connects TRBV11-2 to TRBJ1-6; D uncertain. Deletions cut 3 bases from V and 7 bases from J, with 13 bases between. Looked up from germline, CDR1 is SGHAT and CDR2 is FQNNGV. The CDR3 sequence is 15 residues long. DNA for the CDR3: TGTGCCAGCAGCTTGGGCAGGCGGGCCAATTCACCCCTCCACTTT. It specifies CASSLGRRANSPLHF.

This chain joins TRBV7-2 and TRBJ2-7, with 12 bases fitting TRBD2. Germline V lookup: CDR1 SGHTA, CDR2 FQGNSA. V lost 4 bases to trimming and J lost 2 bases; unmatched junction nucleotides: 12. The CDR3 extends over 18 amino acids. CDR3 sequence reads: CASSSPGGTSGPAYEQYF. In DNA, the CDR3 is TGTGCCAGCAGCTCCCCTGGGGGGACTAGCGGGCCCGCCTACGAGCAGTACTTC.

This clone occurred once. The chain joins TRBV24-1 to TRBJ2-1, with 7 bases lining up with TRBD1. V lost 3 bases and J lost 2; bases outside the gene matches: 6. The germline gives CDR1 KGHDR, CDR2 SFDVKD. CDR3 length: 16 amino acids. The CDR3 sequence: CATSDPQGTAYNEQFF. The CDR3 bases are TGTGCCACCAGTGATCCCCAGGGGACAGCCTACAATGAGCAGTTCTTC.

The rearrangement uses TRBV7-9 and TRBJ2-7, with TRBD1 identical over 11 bases. V trimming: 5 bases; J trimming: 3 bases; junction bases outside the gene matches: 9. The CDR3 runs 16 residues. The germline V gene has CDR1 SEHNR and CDR2 FQNEAQ (reference sequence). CDR3 amino acids: CASSQTPGQGVYEQYF. CDR3 in DNA: TGTGCCAGCAGCCAAACCCCGGGACAGGGGGTCTACGAGCAGTACTTC.

This chain connects TRBV11-2 to TRBJ1-1; no firm D call. The CDR3 loop spans 15 amino acids. CDR1 is SGHAT and CDR2 is FQNNGV in the germline V gene. Between the trimmed V and J ends, which lost 4 bases and 4 bases, there was a span of 16 bases. The DNA for the CDR3 is TGTGCCAGCAGCTCCGGAGGTGGGATTGTCACTGAAGCTTTCTTT. Its protein product is CASSSGGGIVTEAFF. Combining the CDR3 with reference TRBV11-2 and TRBJ1-1 gives the whole variable domain EAGVAQSPRYKIIEKRQSVAFWCNPISGHATLYWYQQILGQGPKLLIQFQNNGVVDDSQLPKDRFSAERLKGVDSTLKIQPAKLEDSAVYLCASSSGGGIVTEAFFGQGTRLTVV.

The chain combines TRBV30 with TRBJ2-6; D unclear. CDR1 and CDR2 (germline): GTSNPN, SVGIG (reference sequence). There are 16 residues in the CDR3. V dropped 0 bases and J dropped 2 bases, with 11 bases sitting between them. DNA of the CDR3: TGTGCCTGGAGTGTATTAGGAGAGGCTGGGGCCAACGTCCTGACTTTC. It encodes CAWSVLGEAGANVLTF.

J is TRBJ2-5 and V is TRBV3-1 (or the pseudogene TRBV3-2); 11 bases match TRBD1. Trimming at V came to 3 bases and at J to 5 bases, leaving 11 bases not matched to a gene. In germline, CDR1 is LGHDT, CDR2 YNNKEL (reference sequence). This CDR3 spans 17 amino acids. The CDR3, as DNA: TGTGCCAGCAGCCAGAGGACAGGGGGCGCGATCTTGGAGACCCAGTACTTC. The encoded protein is CASSQRTGGAILETQYF.

The J gene is TRBJ2-7, the V gene TRBV21-1; no DNA check was done on the table's D call, TRBD1. TRBV21-1 is a known pseudogene. This CDR3 contains 14 residues. The CDR3: CASSKGQGGYEQYF. CDR3 bases: TGTGCCAGCAGCAAAGGACAGGGTGGCTACGAGCAGTACTTC.

This sequence joins TRBV4-3 and TRBJ2-5; unclear D gene. The length of the CDR3 is 13 residues. V lost 1 base and J 7 bases, leaving 10 bases between the germline ends. The germline V gene has CDR1 LGHNA and CDR2 YSLEER. The CDR3 region has the DNA TGCGCCAGCAGCCAAGCCCTCTCGGGGACCCAGTACTTC. Protein: CASSQALSGTQYF.

The chain has TRBV30 and TRBJ1-5, with D hard to call. The CDR3 runs 14 residues. Germline-derived CDR1 and CDR2 are GTSNPN and SVGIG (reference sequence). Trimming took off 1 base at V and 7 bases at J, with 14 bases between the two ends. The chain's CDR3 is CAWSDGWGGQPQHF. CDR3 nucleotide sequence: TGTGCCTGGAGTGATGGTTGGGGAGGCCAGCCCCAGCATTTT.

V usage is TRBV4-1 and J usage is TRBJ1-2; no clear D gene. Per germline, CDR1 MGHRA and CDR2 YSYEKL. CDR3 length equals 16 residues. Trimming took 1 base from V and 4 from J, leaving 16 bases between them. This CDR3 is CASSQGVRGSGYGYTF. Written as DNA, the CDR3 is TGCGCCAGCAGCCAAGGGGTTCGTGGCTCGGGCTATGGCTACACCTTC.

This chain joins TRBV4-3 and TRBJ2-7; 11 bases map to TRBD2. The ends lost 4 bases at V and 4 bases at J; junction bases unmatched: 3. In germline, CDR1 is LGHNA, CDR2 YSLEER. This CDR3 comprises 14 residues. The CDR3 DNA reads as TGCGCCAGCAGCCCTAGCGGGGGGACGTACGAGCAGTACTTC. It is translated as CASSPSGGTYEQYF.

This clone was observed a few times. The rearrangement uses TRBV28 and TRBJ2-7, with 7 nucleotides matching TRBD2. The CDR3 has 14 amino acids. Germline V gene sequence: CDR1 MDHEN, CDR2 SYDVKM. With V trimmed by 4 bases and J by 4 bases, 7 bases remained unmatched. CDR3 sequence (DNA): TGTGCCAGCAGTTCACCGGGGGGACCTTACGAGCAGTACTTC. This codes for CASSSPGGPYEQYF.